This record covers a single T cell receptor (beta chain). A read error may account for a junction end that differs from germline. The source of the sample is a study of regulatory T cells in long-lasting Graves disease. Building the TCR beta libraries relied on iRepertoire HTBI primers, and CDR3 regions underwent Arm-PCR. TCRdb used MiXCR to reprocess the multiplex PCR reads, holding one entry per CDR3 protein. The repertoire holds about 340,000 distinct CDR3 sequences, with about 20% as singletons. Time point noted: persistent/refractory GD, antithyroid drugs over 5 years with positive TRAb. PBMC RNA served as the TCR library source. Collection of peripheral blood (around 10 milliliters) was done using EDTA tubes. The CDR3 is 13 residues long. CDR1 and CDR2 (germline): PRHDT, FYEKMQ (reference sequence).

This TCR derives from a female donor with Graves disease. The chain joins TRBV13 to TRBJ1-1, with D maybe TRBD1 (5 bases). The sample was peripheral blood mononuclear cells (PBMCs), taken when the disease was refractory, from a patient treated with antithyroid drugs. DNA of the CDR3: TGTGCCAGCAGCTTAGGGGGGGGTACTGAAGTTTTCTTT. This codes for CASSLGGGTEVFF.